This T cell receptor (beta chain) came from a study of early T cells in non-severe SARS-CoV-2 infection. One entry per CDR3 protein, called by TCRdb with MiXCR from the 5' RACE reads. The sample comprises 55,000 to 65,000 distinct CDR3 sequences, less than 14% of which are singletons, and 1.7% rests with the top ten. Germline V gene sequence: CDR1 MNHNS, CDR2 SASEGT. V shed 2 bases and J shed 6 bases, with 13 bases lying between them. The CDR3 is 14 residues long. This clonotype appeared once. Sample: whole blood. The TCR originated in an adult who was a healthcare worker with PCR-confirmed SARS-CoV-2 infection or an uninfected control (not recorded which). The chain couples TRBV6-1 to TRBJ1-1, with D perhaps TRBD1 (5 bases). CDR3: CASSEPGMTAEAFF. CDR3 DNA sequence: TGTGCCAGCAGTGAACCAGGGATGACTGCTGAAGCTTTCTTT.